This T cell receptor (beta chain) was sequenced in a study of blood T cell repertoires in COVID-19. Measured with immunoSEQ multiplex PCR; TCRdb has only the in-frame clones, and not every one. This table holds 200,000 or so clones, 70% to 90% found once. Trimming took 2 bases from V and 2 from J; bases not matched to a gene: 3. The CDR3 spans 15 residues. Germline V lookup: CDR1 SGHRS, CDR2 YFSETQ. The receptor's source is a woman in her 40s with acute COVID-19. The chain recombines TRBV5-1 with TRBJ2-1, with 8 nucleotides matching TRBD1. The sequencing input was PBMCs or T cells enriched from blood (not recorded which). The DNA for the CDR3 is TGCGCCAGCAGCTTAGAGGGACAGGCCTACAATGAGCAGTTCTTC. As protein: CASSLEGQAYNEQFF.